This TCR beta chain derives from a study of graft-versus-host responses after intestinal transplantation. Study-wide background: For around 3 years after anti-thymocyte globulin induction, all recipients took tacrolimus and steroids.

TCRdb keeps only in-frame clones here, not all; method: immunoSEQ multiplex PCR. Among 70,000 to 95,000 clones, roughly 91% were seen once, and the ten largest hold about 1.1%. The germline V gene has CDR1 LNHDA and CDR2 SQIVND (reference sequence). Trimming took 2 bases from V and 3 from J; bases not matched to a gene: 13. This CDR3 is built from 17 residues. The table lists this clone with a count of one. No antigen is known for it. Study-level points and caveats: Across patients carrying graft-donor T cell macrochimerism, allografts held high graft-versus-host to host-versus-graft clonal ratios.

The sequence was collected from a human donor who was the organ donor for an intestinal transplant. The J gene is TRBJ2-7, the V gene TRBV19; TRBD2 matches at 7 bases. This specimen consisted of unstimulated CD8+ T cells sorted from spleen or lymph node cells, obtained before transplant. DNA for the CDR3: TGTGCCAGTAGTATAAACATAAATCCGGGGGGTATCTACGAGCAGTACTTC. It is translated as CASSININPGGIYEQYF.